These 8 T cell receptor beta chains were all obtained from the same sample, sequenced in a study of cytomegalovirus exposure and HLA in healthy donors. A multiplex PCR was run with 60 Vbeta primers and 13 Jbeta primers. Assay used: immunoSEQ multiplex PCR; TCRdb lists only in-frame clones, some missing. The table shows about 110,000 clones, with approximately 76% occurring only once. Sequences were obtained from PBMCs. The receptor source for this set is a man in his forties in good health and CMV-seronegative.

In nucleotides, the CDR3 is TGTGCCACCCAACCGACCGGGACAGGGACCTACGAGCAGTACTTC. Residues: CATQPTGTGTYEQYF. This chain connects TRBV10-3 to TRBJ2-7, with TRBD1 matching 9 bases. The CDR3 length is 15 residues. Germline trimming cut 10 bases from V and 2 bases from J; bases unmatched to any gene: 12. Germline CDR1 is ENHRY and CDR2 is SYGVKD.

The chain employs TRBV2 and TRBJ1-5, with 7 bases matching TRBD1. This CDR3 has 14 residues. J was trimmed by 3 bases and V by 5 bases; bases with no gene match: 4. Germline CDR1 SNHLY, CDR2 FYNNEI. The CDR3 bases are TGTGCCAGCAGTCGGACAGGCATCAATCAGCCCCAGCATTTT. This encodes CASSRTGINQPQHF.

CDR3 in amino acids: CASSLSFSLEGNTIYF. CDR3 in DNA: TGTGCCAGCAGCTTATCTTTTTCCCTGGAGGGGAACACCATATATTTT. The rearrangement links TRBV7-9 to TRBJ1-3; a weak D match, TRBD1 (5 bases). CDR1 and CDR2 from the germline V gene are SEHNR and FQNEAQ (reference sequence). This CDR3 comprises 16 residues. V was clipped by 2 bases and J by 7 bases, with 18 bases between them.

This clone was observed a handful of times. V usage is TRBV5-5 and J usage is TRBJ1-5; 7 bases line up with TRBD1. V was pared by 4 bases and J by 5 bases, with 3 bases of the junction left unmatched. The V gene's germline CDR1 is SGHKS and CDR2 YYEKEE (reference sequence). The CDR3 runs 13 residues. This CDR3 reads CASSGDSHQPQHF. Written as DNA, the CDR3 is TGTGCCAGCAGCGGGGACAGCCATCAGCCCCAGCATTTT.

In its sample, this clone was seen once. The V call is TRBV2, the J call TRBJ1-1, with a possible D match to TRBD1 (6 bases). The CDR3 runs 13 residues. Germline V gene sequence: CDR1 SNHLY, CDR2 FYNNEI. V was clipped by 7 bases and J by 3 bases, with 12 bases between them. The DNA of the CDR3 is TGTGCCAGCAACACCTACAGGGACACTGAAGCTTTCTTT. Its protein product is CASNTYRDTEAFF. The variable domain in full, completed from reference TRBV2 and TRBJ1-1, reads EPEVTQTPSHQVTQMGQEVILRCVPISNHLYFYWYRQILGQKVEFLVSFYNNEISEKSEIFDDQFSVERPDGSNFTLKIRSTKLEDSAMYFCASNTYRDTEAFFGQGTRLTVV.

The DNA of the CDR3 is TGTGCCAGCAGTTCCAGGCGCTCACCCCTCCACTTT. Residues: CASSSRRSPLHF. The chain employs TRBV6-5 and TRBJ1-6; D remains ambiguous. CDR3 length equals 12 residues. Trimming took 4 bases from V and 10 from J, leaving 8 bases between them. CDR1 and CDR2 (germline): MNHEY, SVGAGI.

This sequence joins TRBV19 and TRBJ1-4; 9 bases are a match to TRBD1. Germline V lookup: CDR1 LNHDA, CDR2 SQIVND (reference sequence). The CDR3 spans 15 residues. The ends lost 7 bases at V and 1 base at J; junction bases unmatched: 4. The CDR3 loop is CASIRTGETNEKLFF. In nucleotides, the CDR3 is TGTGCCAGTATTAGGACAGGGGAAACTAATGAAAAACTGTTTTTT.

The chain links TRBV5-1 to TRBJ2-1; 7 bases agree with TRBD1. The CDR3 consists of 15 residues. Per germline, CDR1 SGHRS and CDR2 YFSETQ. The V segment lost 4 bases and the J segment 5 bases; nucleotides outside the gene matches: 9. The CDR3 protein is CASSEGQWGNNEQFF. The CDR3 coding sequence is TGCGCCAGCAGCGAGGGACAGTGGGGCAACAATGAGCAGTTCTTC.